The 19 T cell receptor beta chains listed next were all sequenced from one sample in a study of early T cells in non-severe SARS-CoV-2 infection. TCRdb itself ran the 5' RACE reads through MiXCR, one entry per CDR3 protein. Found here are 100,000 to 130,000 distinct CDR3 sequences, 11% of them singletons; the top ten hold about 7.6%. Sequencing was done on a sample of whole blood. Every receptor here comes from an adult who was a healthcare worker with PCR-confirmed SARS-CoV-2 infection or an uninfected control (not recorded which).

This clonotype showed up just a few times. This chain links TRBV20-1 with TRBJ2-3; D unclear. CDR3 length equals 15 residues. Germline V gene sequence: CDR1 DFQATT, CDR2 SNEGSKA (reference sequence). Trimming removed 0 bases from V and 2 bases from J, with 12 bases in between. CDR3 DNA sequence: TGCAGTGCTAGAGATCTTTTTGTTCTCACAGATACGCAGTATTTT. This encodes CSARDLFVLTDTQYF.

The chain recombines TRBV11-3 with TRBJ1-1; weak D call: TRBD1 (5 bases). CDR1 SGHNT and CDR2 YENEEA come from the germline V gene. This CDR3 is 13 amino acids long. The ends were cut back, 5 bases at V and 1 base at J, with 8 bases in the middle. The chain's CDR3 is CASSPGTNTEAFF. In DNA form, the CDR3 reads TGTGCCAGCAGCCCAGGGACGAACACTGAAGCTTTCTTT. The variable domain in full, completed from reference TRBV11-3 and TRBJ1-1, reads EAGVVQSPRYKIIEKKQPVAFWCNPISGHNTLYWYLQNLGQGPELLIRYENEEAVDDSQLPKDRFSAERLKGVDSTLKIQPAELGDSAVYLCASSPGTNTEAFFGQGTRLTVV.

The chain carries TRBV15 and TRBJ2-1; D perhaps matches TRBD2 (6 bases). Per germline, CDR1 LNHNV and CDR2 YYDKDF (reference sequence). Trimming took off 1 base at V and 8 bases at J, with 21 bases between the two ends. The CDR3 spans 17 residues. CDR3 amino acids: CATSRGLETPSIDEQFF. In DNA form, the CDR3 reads TGTGCCACCAGCAGAGGACTAGAGACGCCATCAATCGATGAGCAGTTCTTC.

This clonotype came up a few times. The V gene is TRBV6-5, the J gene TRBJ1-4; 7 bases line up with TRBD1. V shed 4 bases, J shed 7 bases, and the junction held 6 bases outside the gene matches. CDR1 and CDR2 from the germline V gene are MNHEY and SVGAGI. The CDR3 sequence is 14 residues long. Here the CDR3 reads CASSFLRGSEKLFF. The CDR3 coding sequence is TGTGCCAGCAGTTTCCTCAGGGGGAGTGAAAAACTGTTTTTT.

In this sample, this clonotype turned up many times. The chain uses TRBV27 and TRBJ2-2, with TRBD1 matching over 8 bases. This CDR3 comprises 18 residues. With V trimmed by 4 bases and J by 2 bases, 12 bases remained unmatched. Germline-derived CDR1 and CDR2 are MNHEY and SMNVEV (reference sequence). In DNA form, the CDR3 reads TGTGCCAGCAGTTCCGAATCCGGGACAGGCTCTAACACCGGGGAGCTGTTTTTT. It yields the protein CASSSESGTGSNTGELFF.

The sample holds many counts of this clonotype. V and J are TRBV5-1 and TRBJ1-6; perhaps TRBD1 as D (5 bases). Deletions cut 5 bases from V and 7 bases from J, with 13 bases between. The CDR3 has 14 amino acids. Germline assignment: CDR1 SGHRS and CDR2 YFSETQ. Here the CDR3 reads CASSHGTVNSPLHF. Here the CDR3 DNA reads TGCGCCAGCAGTCATGGGACGGTAAATTCACCCCTCCACTTT.

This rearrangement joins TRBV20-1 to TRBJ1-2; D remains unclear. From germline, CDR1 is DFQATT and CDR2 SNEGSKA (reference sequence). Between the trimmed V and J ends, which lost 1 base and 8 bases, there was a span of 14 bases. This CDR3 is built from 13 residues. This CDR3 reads CSARGLGYEGYTF. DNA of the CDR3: TGCAGTGCTAGAGGGTTGGGGTATGAGGGCTACACCTTC.

CDR3 loop: CASSLQSEAFF. The DNA for the CDR3 is TGTGCCAGCAGCTTGCAGTCTGAAGCTTTCTTT. The rearrangement joins TRBV5-6 to TRBJ1-1, with D uncertain. V lost 1 base to trimming and J lost 6 bases, with 4 bases between them. The CDR3 extends over 11 amino acids. Germline assignment: CDR1 SGHDT and CDR2 YYEEEE.

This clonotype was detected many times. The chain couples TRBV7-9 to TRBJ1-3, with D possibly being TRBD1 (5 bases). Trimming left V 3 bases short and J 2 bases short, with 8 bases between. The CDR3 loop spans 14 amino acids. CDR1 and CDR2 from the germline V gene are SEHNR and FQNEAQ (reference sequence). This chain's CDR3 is CASSLDTAGNTIYF. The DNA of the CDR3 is TGTGCCAGCAGCTTGGACACTGCTGGAAACACCATATATTTT.

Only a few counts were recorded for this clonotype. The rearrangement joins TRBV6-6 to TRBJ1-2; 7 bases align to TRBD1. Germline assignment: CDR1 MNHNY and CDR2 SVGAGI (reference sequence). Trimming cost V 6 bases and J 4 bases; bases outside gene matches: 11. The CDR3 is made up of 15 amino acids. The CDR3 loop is CASRSPRQGTYGYTF. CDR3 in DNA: TGTGCCAGCAGATCCCCCCGACAGGGCACCTATGGCTACACCTTC.

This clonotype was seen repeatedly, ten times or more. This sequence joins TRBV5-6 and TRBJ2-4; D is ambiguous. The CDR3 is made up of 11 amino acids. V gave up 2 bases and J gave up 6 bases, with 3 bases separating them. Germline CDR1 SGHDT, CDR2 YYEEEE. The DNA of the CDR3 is TGTGCCAGCAGCTTAAGAAACATTCAGTACTTC. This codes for CASSLRNIQYF.

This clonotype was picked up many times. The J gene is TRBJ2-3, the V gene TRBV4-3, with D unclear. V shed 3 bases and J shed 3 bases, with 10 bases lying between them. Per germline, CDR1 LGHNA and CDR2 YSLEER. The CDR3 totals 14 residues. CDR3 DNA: TGCGCCAGCAGCCACCAAGGACGGACAGATACGCAGTATTTT. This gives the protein CASSHQGRTDTQYF.

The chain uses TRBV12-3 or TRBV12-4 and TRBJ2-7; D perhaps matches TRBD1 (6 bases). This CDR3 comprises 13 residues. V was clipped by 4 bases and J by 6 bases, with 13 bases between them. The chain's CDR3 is CASSSGQPGEQYF. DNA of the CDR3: TGTGCCAGCAGTTCGGGACAACCGGGCGAGCAGTACTTC.

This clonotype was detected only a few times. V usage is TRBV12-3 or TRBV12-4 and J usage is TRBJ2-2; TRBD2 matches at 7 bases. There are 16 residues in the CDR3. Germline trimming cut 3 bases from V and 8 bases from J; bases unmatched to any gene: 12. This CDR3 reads CASSFASGTYGGELFF. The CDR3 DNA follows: TGTGCCAGCAGTTTCGCTAGCGGTACTTACGGGGGGGAGCTGTTTTTT.

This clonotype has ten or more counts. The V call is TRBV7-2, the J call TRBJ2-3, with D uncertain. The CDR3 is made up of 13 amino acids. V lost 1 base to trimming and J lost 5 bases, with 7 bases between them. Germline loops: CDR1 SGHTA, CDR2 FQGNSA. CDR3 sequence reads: CASSLGNGDTQYF. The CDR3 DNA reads TGTGCCAGCAGCTTAGGGAATGGAGATACGCAGTATTTT.

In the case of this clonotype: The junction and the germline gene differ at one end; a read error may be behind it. Here the CDR3 reads CANSQDASTDTQYF. The CDR3 region has the DNA TGCGCCAACAGCCAAGACGCTAGCACAGATACGCAGTATTTT. The chain joins TRBV4-3 to TRBJ2-3; D remains ambiguous. Germline assignment: CDR1 LGHNA and CDR2 YSLEER. The CDR3 loop spans 14 amino acids.

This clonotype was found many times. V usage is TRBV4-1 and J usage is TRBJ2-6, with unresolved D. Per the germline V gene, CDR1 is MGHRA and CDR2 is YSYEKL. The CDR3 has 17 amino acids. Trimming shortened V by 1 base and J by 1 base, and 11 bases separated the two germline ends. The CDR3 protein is CASSQATLHSGANVLTF. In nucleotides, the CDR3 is TGCGCCAGCAGCCAAGCCACTCTACATTCTGGGGCCAACGTCCTGACTTTC.

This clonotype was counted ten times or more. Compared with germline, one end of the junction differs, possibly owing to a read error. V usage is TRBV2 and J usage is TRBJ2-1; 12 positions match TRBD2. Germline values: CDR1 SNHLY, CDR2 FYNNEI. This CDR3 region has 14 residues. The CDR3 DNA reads TGTGCAAGCAAAGGACTAGCGGGACTCGGTGAGCAGTTCTTC. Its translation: CASKGLAGLGEQFF. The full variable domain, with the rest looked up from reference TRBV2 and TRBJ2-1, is EPEVTQTPSHQVTQMGQEVILRCVPISNHLYFYWYRQILGQKVEFLVSFYNNEISEKSEIFDDQFSVERPDGSNFTLKIRSTKLEDSAMYFCASKGLAGLGEQFFGPGTRLTVL.

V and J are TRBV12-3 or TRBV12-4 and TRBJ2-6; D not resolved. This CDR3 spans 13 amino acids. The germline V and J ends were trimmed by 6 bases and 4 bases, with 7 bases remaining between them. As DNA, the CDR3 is TGTGCCAGCAGCTGGCCCGGGGCCAACGTCCTGACTTTC. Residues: CASSWPGANVLTF.